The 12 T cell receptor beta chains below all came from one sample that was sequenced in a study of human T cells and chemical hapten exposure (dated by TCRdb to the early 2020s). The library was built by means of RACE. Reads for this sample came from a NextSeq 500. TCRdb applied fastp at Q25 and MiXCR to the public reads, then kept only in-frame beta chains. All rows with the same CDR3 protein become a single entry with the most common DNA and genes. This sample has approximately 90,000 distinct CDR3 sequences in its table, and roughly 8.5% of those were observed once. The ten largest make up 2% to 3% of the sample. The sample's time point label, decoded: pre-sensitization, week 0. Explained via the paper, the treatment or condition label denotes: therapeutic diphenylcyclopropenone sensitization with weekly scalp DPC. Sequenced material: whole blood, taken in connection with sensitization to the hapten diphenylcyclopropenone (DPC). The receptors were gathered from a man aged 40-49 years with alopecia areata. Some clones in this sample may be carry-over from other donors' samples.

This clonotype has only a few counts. Here the CDR3 reads CASSPGIAAVNIQYF. The CDR3 nucleotides read TGTGCCAGCAGCCCCGGGATAGCTGCAGTAAACATTCAGTACTTC. The J gene is TRBJ2-4, the V gene TRBV9; D is perhaps TRBD2 (5 bases). Germline CDR1 SGDLS, CDR2 YYNGEE. CDR3 size: 15 residues. The germline V and J ends were trimmed by 4 bases and 6 bases, with 17 bases remaining between them.

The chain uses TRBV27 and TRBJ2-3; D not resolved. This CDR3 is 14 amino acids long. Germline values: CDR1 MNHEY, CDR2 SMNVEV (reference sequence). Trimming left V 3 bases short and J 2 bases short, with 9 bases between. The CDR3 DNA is TGTGCCAGCAGTTTCCGTCGGACCACAGATACGCAGTATTTT. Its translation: CASSFRRTTDTQYF.

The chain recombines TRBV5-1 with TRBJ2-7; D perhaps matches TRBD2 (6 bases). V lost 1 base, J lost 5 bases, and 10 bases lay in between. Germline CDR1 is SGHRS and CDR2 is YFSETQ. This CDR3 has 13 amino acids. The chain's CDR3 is CASSLRGGDEQYV. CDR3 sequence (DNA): TGCGCCAGCAGCTTGAGGGGAGGCGACGAGCAGTACGTC.

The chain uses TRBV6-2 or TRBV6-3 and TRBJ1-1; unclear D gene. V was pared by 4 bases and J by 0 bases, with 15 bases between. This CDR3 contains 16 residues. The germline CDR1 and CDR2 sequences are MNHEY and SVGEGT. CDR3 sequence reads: CASSSAPPRMNTEAFF. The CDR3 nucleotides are TGTGCCAGCAGTTCTGCGCCTCCACGGATGAACACTGAAGCTTTCTTT.

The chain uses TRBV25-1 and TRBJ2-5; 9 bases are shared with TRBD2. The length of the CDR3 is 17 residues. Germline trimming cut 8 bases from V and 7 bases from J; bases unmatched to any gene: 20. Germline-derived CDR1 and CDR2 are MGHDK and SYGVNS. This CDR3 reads CASREGPEREAYRTQYF. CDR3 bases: TGTGCCAGCCGAGAAGGCCCAGAGCGGGAGGCTTACCGGACCCAGTACTTC.

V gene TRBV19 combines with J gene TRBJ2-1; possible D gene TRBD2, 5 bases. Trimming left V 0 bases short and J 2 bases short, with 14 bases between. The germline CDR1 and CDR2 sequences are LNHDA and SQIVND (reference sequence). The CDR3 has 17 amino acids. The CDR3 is CASSIDGGGPPYNEQFF. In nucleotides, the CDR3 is TGTGCCAGTAGTATAGATGGTGGCGGGCCCCCCTACAATGAGCAGTTCTTC.

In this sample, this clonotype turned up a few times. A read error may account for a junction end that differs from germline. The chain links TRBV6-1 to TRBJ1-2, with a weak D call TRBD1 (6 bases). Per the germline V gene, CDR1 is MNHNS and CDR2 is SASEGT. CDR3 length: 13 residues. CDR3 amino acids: CASAGTRNYGYIF. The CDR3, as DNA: TGTGCCAGCGCAGGGACACGTAACTATGGCTACATCTTC.

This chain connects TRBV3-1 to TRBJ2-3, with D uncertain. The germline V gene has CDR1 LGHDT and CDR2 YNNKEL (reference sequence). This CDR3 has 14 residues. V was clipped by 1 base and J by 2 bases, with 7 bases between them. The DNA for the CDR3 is TGTGCCAGCAGCCAAGGTTTGCACACAGATACGCAGTATTTT. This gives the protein CASSQGLHTDTQYF.

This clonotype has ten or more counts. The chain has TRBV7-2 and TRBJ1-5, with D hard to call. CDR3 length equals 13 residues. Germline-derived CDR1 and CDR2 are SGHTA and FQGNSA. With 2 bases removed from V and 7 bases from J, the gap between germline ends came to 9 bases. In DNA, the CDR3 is TGTGCCAGCAGCTTACAAGAGAACCAGCCCCAGCATTTT. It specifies CASSLQENQPQHF.

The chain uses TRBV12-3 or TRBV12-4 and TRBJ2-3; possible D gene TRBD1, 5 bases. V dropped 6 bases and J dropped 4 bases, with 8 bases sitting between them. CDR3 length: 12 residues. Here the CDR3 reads CASRLGPDTQYF. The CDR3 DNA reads TGTGCCAGCAGGCTGGGGCCAGATACGCAGTATTTT.

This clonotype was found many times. The CDR3 DNA reads TGTGCCAGCAGGACAGGGCAGACCTCTGGCAGCTACACCTTC. Translating it yields CASRTGQTSGSYTF. J is TRBJ1-2 and V is TRBV28, with 7 positions matching TRBD1. The CDR3 spans 14 residues. The junction had 13 bases not matched to a gene; V was cut back by 6 bases and J by 9 bases. The germline V gene encodes CDR1 MDHEN and CDR2 SYDVKM.

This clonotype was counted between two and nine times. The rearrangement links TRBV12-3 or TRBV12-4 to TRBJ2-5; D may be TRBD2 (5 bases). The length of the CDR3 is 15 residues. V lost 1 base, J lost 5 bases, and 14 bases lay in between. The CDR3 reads CASSLGRAEGETQYF. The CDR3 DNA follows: TGTGCCAGCAGTTTAGGGCGGGCCGAGGGCGAGACCCAGTACTTC.